The 15 T cell receptor beta chains below were found in one sample sequenced in a study of graft-versus-host responses after intestinal transplantation. Using immunoSEQ multiplex PCR, the repertoire was profiled, and TCRdb retains in-frame clones only, with some absent. The sample includes approximately 10,000 clones, roughly 29% seen only once; the top ten take about 5.8%. The sample here was alloreactive CD4+ T cells from a mixed lymphocyte reaction culture, taken before transplantation. Subset meaning: CFSE-low proliferating T cells sorted from approximately six-day pre-transplant mixed lymphocyte reaction (GvH or HvG direction). Receptors were obtained from a human patient who was an organ donor for intestinal transplantation.

The chain uses TRBV5-4 and TRBJ2-7; 8 nucleotides match TRBD1. Germline loops: CDR1 SGHNT, CDR2 YYREEE (reference sequence). The CDR3 extends over 16 amino acids. Unmatched junction bases numbered 12, after V lost 4 bases and J lost 3 bases. The CDR3 DNA follows: TGTGCCAGCAGCCAAGATGCGACAGGGGTTAACTACGAGCAGTACTTC. Protein product: CASSQDATGVNYEQYF.

The chain uses TRBV19 and TRBJ1-3, with no clear D. The CDR3 extends over 14 amino acids. Between the trimmed V and J ends, which lost 3 bases and 0 bases, there was a span of 6 bases. Germline CDR1 LNHDA, CDR2 SQIVND (reference sequence). The CDR3 region has the DNA TGTGCCAGTAGTATGGGAGACTCTGGAAACACCATATATTTT. It translates to CASSMGDSGNTIYF.

The V gene is TRBV5-1, the J gene TRBJ2-5; 11 nucleotides line up with TRBD2. The V and J ends lost 4 bases and 5 bases, in that order; junction bases with no gene match: 4. The CDR3 sequence is 14 residues long. Germline CDR1 and CDR2: SGHRS and YFSETQ. The CDR3 protein is CASSQLAGEETQYF. Here the CDR3 DNA reads TGCGCCAGCAGCCAACTAGCGGGGGAGGAGACCCAGTACTTC.

The chain recombines TRBV11-3 with TRBJ2-3; 12 bases align to TRBD2. V shed 4 bases, J shed 3 bases, and the junction held 5 bases outside the gene matches. Germline V CDR1 and CDR2: SGHNT, YENEEA. The CDR3 runs to 16 residues. This CDR3 reads CASSSALAGGTDTQYF. In DNA, the CDR3 is TGTGCCAGCAGCTCAGCCCTAGCGGGGGGGACAGATACGCAGTATTTT.

The CDR3 region has the DNA TGTGCCAGCAGTTACCACACGAACACCGGGGAGCTGTTTTTT. This gives the protein CASSYHTNTGELFF. V usage is TRBV28 and J usage is TRBJ2-2; D unclear. The CDR3 loop spans 14 amino acids. Trimming took off 4 bases at V and 0 bases at J, with 6 bases between the two ends. Per germline, CDR1 MDHEN and CDR2 SYDVKM.

The chain employs TRBV7-9 and TRBJ2-1, with 8 nucleotides matching TRBD2. Germline-derived CDR1 and CDR2 are SEHNR and FQNEAQ (reference sequence). CDR3 length: 15 amino acids. The V and J ends lost 1 base and 5 bases, in that order; junction bases with no gene match: 4. CDR3 sequence: CASSLGRGANNEQFF. The DNA of the CDR3 is TGTGCCAGCAGCTTAGGGCGGGGGGCCAACAATGAGCAGTTCTTC.

The table lists this clone with a few counts. The rearrangement joins TRBV6-1 to TRBJ1-6, with D unclear. The CDR3 extends over 14 amino acids. V was shortened by 10 bases and J by 4 bases, with 14 bases between the two germline ends. The V gene's germline CDR1 is MNHNS and CDR2 SASEGT. The CDR3 DNA reads as TGTGCCATAGACCCGACACCTTATAATTCACCCCTCCACTTT. It yields the protein CAIDPTPYNSPLHF.

The J gene is TRBJ2-2, the V gene TRBV21-1. TRBV21-1 is flagged as a pseudogene. The CDR3 contains 15 residues. CDR3 DNA sequence: TGTGCCAGCAGCAACGGTCAGGGAGAAGGAGGGGAGCTGTTTTTT. Protein sequence: CASSNGQGEGGELFF.

The V gene is TRBV29-1, the J gene TRBJ2-1, with D possibly called TRBD1 or TRBD2 (6 bases each). The CDR3 is made up of 14 amino acids. CDR1 SQVTM and CDR2 ANQGSEA come from the germline V gene. V lost 4 bases and J 3 bases, leaving 13 bases between the germline ends. The CDR3 bases are TGCAGCGTTGCCCGGGGGCTACTCTACAATGAGCAGTTCTTC. This gives the protein CSVARGLLYNEQFF.

This clone was seen more than once but under ten times. The V and J genes are TRBV5-6 and TRBJ1-6, with TRBD1 matching 7 bases. Per germline, CDR1 SGHDT and CDR2 YYEEEE. The junction had 9 bases not matched to a gene; V was cut back by 9 bases and J by 6 bases. The CDR3 spans 14 residues. The CDR3 loop is CATLKTGSNSPLHF. CDR3 nucleotides: TGTGCCACCCTTAAGACAGGGAGTAATTCACCCCTCCACTTT.

This chain connects TRBV6-5 to TRBJ2-5; 11 nucleotides align to TRBD2. Germline loops: CDR1 MNHEY, CDR2 SVGAGI. V was clipped by 8 bases and J by 5 bases; unmatched bases: 7. The CDR3 covers 14 residues. The CDR3 nucleotides are TGTGCCAGCCACCGTAGCGGGGGGGCCGAGACCCAGTACTTC. Translated, it gives CASHRSGGAETQYF.

This clone occurred a few times. The V and J genes are TRBV28 and TRBJ1-5, with 7 nucleotides matching TRBD1. The V and J ends lost 5 bases and 2 bases, in that order; junction bases with no gene match: 3. This CDR3 contains 14 residues. Germline loops: CDR1 MDHEN, CDR2 SYDVKM. The CDR3 bases are TGTGCCAGCAGTCCGACAGGGCGCAATCAGCCCCAGCATTTT. Encoded protein: CASSPTGRNQPQHF.

This clone is termed medium-sized. The chain recombines TRBV7-3 with TRBJ1-6; no definite D call. The CDR3 runs to 17 residues. CDR1 SGHTA and CDR2 FQGTGA come from the germline V gene. Trimming cost V 1 base and J 7 bases, with 17 bases left between them. CDR3 protein: CASSLNSLEGSNSPLHF. In DNA form, the CDR3 reads TGTGCCAGCAGCTTAAATAGCCTGGAGGGTAGCAATTCACCCCTCCACTTT.

This clone was seen a handful of times. A single base separates this from a much larger clone, so it may be a read error. V usage is TRBV11-2 and J usage is TRBJ2-3; 13 positions agree with TRBD2. The CDR3 runs 16 residues. Losses at the gene ends were 4 bases for V and 3 bases for J; bases not matched to a gene: 4. Germline lookup yields CDR1 SGHAT and CDR2 FQNNGV. CDR3 in amino acids: CASSSVLAGGTDTQYF. The CDR3 nucleotides read TGTGCCAGCAGCTCCGTACTAGCGGGGGGGACAGATACGCAGTATTTT.

The chain couples TRBV7-2 to TRBJ2-1; no firm D call. Deletions cut 5 bases from V and 6 bases from J, with 11 bases between. The CDR3 is 13 amino acids. CDR1 and CDR2 from the germline V gene are SGHTA and FQGNSA. CDR3 loop: CASSPRWPNEQFF. CDR3 nucleotides: TGTGCCAGCAGCCCCCGGTGGCCCAATGAGCAGTTCTTC.